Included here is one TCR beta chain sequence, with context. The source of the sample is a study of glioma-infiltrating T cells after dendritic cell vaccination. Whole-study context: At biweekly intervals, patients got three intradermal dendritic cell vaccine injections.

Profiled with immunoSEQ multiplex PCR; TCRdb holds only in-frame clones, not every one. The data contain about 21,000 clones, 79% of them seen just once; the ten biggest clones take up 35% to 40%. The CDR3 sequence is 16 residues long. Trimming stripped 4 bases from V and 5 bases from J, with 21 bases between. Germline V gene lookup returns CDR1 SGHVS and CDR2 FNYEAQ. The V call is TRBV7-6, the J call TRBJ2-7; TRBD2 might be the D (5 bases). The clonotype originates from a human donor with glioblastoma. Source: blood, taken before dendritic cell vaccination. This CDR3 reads CASSSRDPSRSHEQYF. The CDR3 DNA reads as TGTGCCAGCAGCTCCCGCGATCCTAGCAGATCCCACGAGCAGTACTTC.